The source of this TCR beta chain is a study of persistence of HIV-infected CD4 T cells. Comment on this clone: The antigen is unknown.

Sequencing used immunoSEQ version 4 in survey mode. The data were produced by immunoSEQ multiplex PCR, yet TCRdb's version contains in-frame clones alone and is incomplete. The sample contains nearly 20,000 clones, over 55% of which appear only once. Cells were stimulated with overlapping HIV-1 Gag 15-mer peptides. Sorting of responding CD4+ T cells relied on upregulated CD40 ligand together with CD69. V was clipped by 2 bases and J by 4 bases, with 8 bases between them. The CDR3 loop spans 13 amino acids. This sequence joins TRBV12-3 or TRBV12-4 and TRBJ1-2; no definite D call. The origin of this receptor is an adult woman with HIV who was CMV-seropositive. Sequenced material: CD4+ T cells sorted from PBMCs after 18-hour stimulation, taken from a patient who received antiretroviral therapy. The CDR3 coding sequence is TGTGCCAGCAGTTTAAACAGTGGCTATGGCTACACCTTC. Its protein product is CASSLNSGYGYTF.